This entry is about one T cell receptor beta chain. This sample is drawn from a study of blood T cell repertoires in COVID-19. Overall study: PBMCs, B-cell-depleted T cells, or T cells were the source of the cDNA or gDNA that made up the material.

The data were produced by immunoSEQ multiplex PCR, yet TCRdb's version contains in-frame clones alone and is incomplete. The table has about 480,000 clones, less than 90% seen once; the top ten hold around 7.8%. Trimming took 7 bases from V and 7 from J, leaving 23 bases between them. Looked up from germline, CDR1 is MNHEY and CDR2 is SVGAGI. This CDR3 is 15 amino acids long. A Seattle source enrolled patients during active infection and followed them longitudinally. Material for sequencing was peripheral blood. The chain is built from TRBV6-5 and TRBJ2-7; D is possibly TRBD2 (5 bases). This clonotype was obtained from a woman between 45 and 65 years old with COVID-19, enrolled during active disease. Here the CDR3 DNA reads TGTGCCAGCACTCTGGGAGATTGGACTGCCGGGGAGCAGTACTTC. It encodes CASTLGDWTAGEQYF.